The 21 T cell receptor beta chains given below trace back to one sample, sequenced in a study of shared clonotypes between healthy human individuals. Libraries were prepared by immunoSEQ multiplex PCR; TCRdb keeps only in-frame clonotypes and omits some of them. This table holds about 870,000 clones, 92% found once. In the naive CD8 group, cells lacked CD45RO and were positively selected for CCR7, so terminally differentiated effector memory CD45RA+ cells were left out. Sequenced sample: naive CD8+ T cells sorted from blood. These receptor sequences come from a man aged 25-40 years in good health.

V is TRBV6-5 and J is TRBJ1-1; TRBD1 is a possible D gene (5 bases). The CDR3 is 15 amino acids. The V gene lost 6 bases and the J gene lost 3 bases, with 17 bases spanning the gap. Germline V gene data show CDR1 as MNHEY and CDR2 as SVGAGI. The CDR3 DNA reads as TGTGCCAGCAGAGGACCGGGACGGACCGACACTGAAGCTTTCTTT. This sequence encodes CASRGPGRTDTEAFF.

This clone was observed once. The chain employs TRBV6-5 and TRBJ1-5; TRBD1 matches at 7 bases. Per germline, CDR1 MNHEY and CDR2 SVGAGI. The trim removed 6 bases at V and 5 bases at J, leaving 4 bases unmatched. This CDR3 has 13 amino acids. For the CDR3, the DNA is TGTGCCAGCAGCATAGGGGGCCATCAGCCCCAGCATTTT. Translated, it gives CASSIGGHQPQHF.

For the CDR3, the DNA is TGTGCCAGCAGCTTAGGCAGCAAGACAGGGGATAGCTCCTACAATGAGCAGTTCTTC. This translates into CASSLGSKTGDSSYNEQFF. V usage is TRBV13 and J usage is TRBJ2-1; 8 bases are a match to TRBD1. Germline CDR1 is PRHDT and CDR2 is FYEKMQ (reference sequence). The CDR3 runs 19 residues. The J segment lost 0 bases and the V segment lost 0 bases, leaving 10 bases of the junction unmatched. The full variable domain, rest sourced from reference TRBV13 and TRBJ2-1, is AAGVIQSPRHLIKEKRETATLKCYPIPRHDTVYWYQQGPGQDPQFLISFYEKMQSDKGSIPDRFSAQQFSDYHSELNMSSLELGDSALYFCASSLGSKTGDSSYNEQFFGPGTRLTVL.

This chain links TRBV7-9 with TRBJ2-1; unclear D gene. V was pared by 4 bases and J by 4 bases, with 11 bases between. The CDR3 loop spans 14 amino acids. Germline CDR1 and CDR2: SEHNR and FQNEAQ (reference sequence). The CDR3 here is CASSSPMRYNEQFF. The CDR3 DNA reads TGTGCCAGCAGCTCCCCTATGCGGTACAATGAGCAGTTCTTC.

J is TRBJ1-5 and V is TRBV7-8; D not resolved. Per the germline V gene, CDR1 is SGHVS and CDR2 is FQNEAQ. Trimming cost V 5 bases and J 0 bases, with 14 bases left between them. The CDR3 length is 16 residues. CDR3 in amino acids: CASSNRAGISNQPQHF. The CDR3, as DNA: TGTGCCAGCAGCAATAGGGCGGGGATTAGCAATCAGCCCCAGCATTTT.

This sequence joins TRBV27 and TRBJ1-2; perhaps TRBD1 as D (6 bases). Germline V gene lookup returns CDR1 MNHEY and CDR2 SMNVEV (reference sequence). This CDR3 spans 13 amino acids. Trimming stripped 5 bases from V and 7 bases from J, with 14 bases between. DNA of the CDR3: TGTGCCAGCAGTGGGGGCGCCAGGAGTGGCTACACCTTC. It codes for CASSGGARSGYTF.

The V gene is TRBV7-9, the J gene TRBJ2-2; 7 bases agree with TRBD2. In germline, CDR1 is SEHNR, CDR2 FQNEAQ (reference sequence). Trimming removed 1 base from V and 3 bases from J; junction bases left unmatched: 8. The CDR3 is made up of 17 amino acids. The CDR3: CASSLVGTTSYTGELFF. The CDR3 DNA follows: TGTGCCAGCAGCTTAGTAGGGACTACCTCCTACACCGGGGAGCTGTTTTTT.

The chain combines TRBV7-2 with TRBJ1-5; D possibly corresponds to TRBD1 (6 bases). The CDR3 has 14 residues. V gave up 4 bases and J gave up 3 bases, with 10 bases separating them. The germline V gene encodes CDR1 SGHTA and CDR2 FQGNSA. CDR3 in amino acids: CASSSTGYNQPQHF. The CDR3 DNA is TGTGCCAGCAGCTCTACAGGGTACAATCAGCCCCAGCATTTT. Drawing the rest from reference TRBV7-2 and TRBJ1-5, the complete variable domain is GAGVSQSPSNKVTEKGKDVELRCDPISGHTALYWYRQSLGQGLEFLIYFQGNSAPDKSGLPSDRFSAERTGGSVSTLTIQRTQQEDSAVYLCASSSTGYNQPQHFGDGTRLSIL.

The V gene is TRBV29-1, the J gene TRBJ2-1, with D unclear. V dropped 3 bases and J dropped 2 bases, with 8 bases sitting between them. Germline V gene lookup returns CDR1 SQVTM and CDR2 ANQGSEA. The CDR3 covers 13 residues. The chain's CDR3 is CSVEEATYNEQFF. The CDR3 DNA is TGCAGCGTTGAGGAAGCTACCTACAATGAGCAGTTCTTC.

V is TRBV10-3 and J is TRBJ2-7; a weak D match, TRBD2 (6 bases). V lost 4 bases and J lost 6, with 19 bases in between. The germline V gene encodes CDR1 ENHRY and CDR2 SYGVKD. The CDR3 is 15 residues long. DNA of the CDR3: TGTGCCATCAGTGGTGACCGGGACTCAGTTGGCGAGCAGTACTTC. Residues: CAISGDRDSVGEQYF.

The J gene is TRBJ2-7, the V gene TRBV27, with 13 bases aligning to TRBD2. V lost 9 bases, J lost 6 bases, and 5 bases stayed unmatched. Germline CDR1 MNHEY, CDR2 SMNVEV (reference sequence). The CDR3 runs to 13 residues. CDR3 sequence (DNA): TGTGCCAGTGGACTAGCGGGAGTCTTCGAGCAGTACTTC. It is translated as CASGLAGVFEQYF.

As regards this clone: Other DNA sequences within the sample encode an identical CDR3. The chain recombines TRBV7-9 with TRBJ2-1, with a tentative D call TRBD2 (5 bases). The V end lost 1 base, the J end lost 9 bases, and 7 bases lay between the germline ends. CDR3 length: 12 amino acids. From germline, CDR1 is SEHNR and CDR2 FQNEAQ (reference sequence). The CDR3 loop is CASSLGGGEQFF. For the CDR3, the DNA is TGTGCCAGCAGCTTAGGAGGAGGTGAGCAGTTCTTC. The full variable domain, with the rest looked up from reference TRBV7-9 and TRBJ2-1, is DTGVSQNPRHKITKRGQNVTFRCDPISEHNRLYWYRQTLGQGPEFLTYFQNEAQLEKSRLLSDRFSAERPKGSFSTLEIQRTEQGDSAMYLCASSLGGGEQFFGPGTRLTVL.

This CDR3 is CASSFGHRGRNTGELFF. The CDR3 coding sequence is TGTGCCAGCAGCTTCGGCCACAGGGGACGGAACACCGGGGAGCTGTTTTTT. The chain uses TRBV5-6 and TRBJ2-2; 7 bases fit TRBD1. Germline-derived CDR1 and CDR2 are SGHDT and YYEEEE. J lost 1 base, V lost 2 bases, and 8 bases had no gene match. The CDR3 totals 17 residues.

This chain joins TRBV4-3 and TRBJ2-2; TRBD1 matches 10 bases. The junction had 4 bases not matched to a gene; V was cut back by 0 bases and J by 6 bases. The CDR3 has 16 amino acids. Looked up from germline, CDR1 is LGHNA and CDR2 is YSLEER. The CDR3 DNA sequence: TGCGCCAGCAGCCAAGATACTGGGACAGGGGCCGGGGAGCTGTTTTTT. This sequence encodes CASSQDTGTGAGELFF.

The chain carries TRBV6-6 and TRBJ1-5; TRBD1 is a possible D gene (5 bases). The CDR3 contains 14 residues. Germline lookup yields CDR1 MNHNY and CDR2 SVGAGI (reference sequence). Trimming cost V 7 bases and J 0 bases, with 10 bases left between them. The CDR3 nucleotides are TGTGCCAGCACTGGGACTGATAGCAATCAGCCCCAGCATTTT. This sequence encodes CASTGTDSNQPQHF.

The genes are TRBV27 and TRBJ1-5; D not resolved. CDR1 and CDR2 (germline): MNHEY, SMNVEV (reference sequence). Trimming pared 4 bases from V and 6 bases from J, leaving 13 bases between. This CDR3 contains 14 residues. The CDR3 DNA reads TGTGCCAGCAGTTCCCGACCGTATGGTCAGCCCCAGCATTTT. Translation: CASSSRPYGQPQHF.

This rearrangement joins TRBV7-9 to TRBJ2-7; D is possibly TRBD1 (5 bases). V shed 6 bases and J shed 2 bases, with 11 bases lying between them. The CDR3 is made up of 13 amino acids. CDR1 SEHNR and CDR2 FQNEAQ come from the germline V gene (reference sequence). CDR3 nucleotide sequence: TGTGCCAGCAGATCCCAGGGCGCCTACGAGCAGTACTTC. This codes for CASRSQGAYEQYF.

V usage is TRBV27 and J usage is TRBJ1-5, with 7 bases matching TRBD1. CDR1 and CDR2 from the germline V gene are MNHEY and SMNVEV (reference sequence). The CDR3 runs to 14 residues. V lost 2 bases to trimming and J lost 7 bases; unmatched junction nucleotides: 5. The CDR3 DNA reads TGTGCCAGCAGTTTAAACAGGGGAGAACAGCCCCAGCATTTT. This sequence encodes CASSLNRGEQPQHF.

Details on this clone: At one boundary the junction diverges from the germline segment, which might be a read error. The chain employs TRBV7-7 and TRBJ2-2; TRBD1 or TRBD2 may be the D gene (5 bases each). CDR3 length: 16 residues. Germline V lookup: CDR1 SSHAT, CDR2 FNYEAQ (reference sequence). The CDR3 coding sequence is TGTGCTAGCAGCCCCCGGGGCAGGCAAAGCACCGGGGAGCTGTTTTTT. Translation gives CASSPRGRQSTGELFF.

This chain connects TRBV15 to TRBJ2-7; 8 bases align to TRBD2. The germline V gene encodes CDR1 LNHNV and CDR2 YYDKDF (reference sequence). Trimming at V came to 1 base and at J to 6 bases, leaving 8 bases not matched to a gene. This CDR3 spans 15 amino acids. The DNA of the CDR3 is TGTGCCACCAGCAGAGCAGGACTAGCCCTCTCCGAGCAGTACTTC. Amino acid sequence: CATSRAGLALSEQYF.

This chain connects TRBV7-9 to TRBJ1-1; D gene uncertain. V shed 1 base and J shed 7 bases, with 10 bases lying between them. Germline values: CDR1 SEHNR, CDR2 FQNEAQ (reference sequence). The CDR3 has 13 residues. The DNA for the CDR3 is TGTGCCAGCAGCTTAGTGCAGACCATTGAAGCTTTCTTT. Protein: CASSLVQTIEAFF.